The T cell receptor beta chain under discussion was sequenced for a study of human T cells and chemical hapten exposure. Looking at the study overall: From small differences in pooled library volume came most of the variation in per-sample TCR yields.

Study results and caveats: No change in TCRs above 1 in 1000 frequency was produced by DPC sensitization.

The germline CDR1 and CDR2 sequences are SGHVS and FNYEAQ. The V gene end was trimmed by 7 bases and the J gene end by 3 bases; junction bases not matched to a gene: 2. The CDR3 extends over 14 amino acids. There are a few counts of this clonotype. The antigen remains undetermined. For the library, individual cDNA molecules each received unique molecular identifiers. TCRdb re-analysed the RACE reads in MiXCR, keeping a single row per CDR3 protein. The data show about 93,000 distinct CDR3 sequences, approximately 9.7% seen once. Time point here: healthy volunteer bleed at 2 weeks. The study extracted total RNA from unfractionated whole blood.

This chain uses TRBV7-6 with TRBJ2-7, with 14 bases that match TRBD2. The specimen sequenced was whole blood. This receptor was identified in a female donor in good health. Some clones in this sample may be carry-over from other donors' samples. In DNA, the CDR3 is TGTGCCAGCAAGGGACTAGCGGGAGACTACGAGCAGTACTTC. Translating it yields CASKGLAGDYEQYF.